The next 15 T cell receptor beta chains were all read from a single sample in a study of blood T cell repertoires in COVID-19. The protocol was immunoSEQ multiplex PCR, while the TCRdb copy is restricted to in-frame clones and leaves out a portion. This repertoire shows roughly 100,000 clones, more than 75% found once; its top ten account for 9.8%. Sequenced material: peripheral blood. These receptors all come from a man aged 60 to 69 with active or convalescent COVID-19.

This chain uses TRBV19 with TRBJ1-1, with unresolved D. The CDR3 has 13 amino acids. Germline V gene lookup returns CDR1 LNHDA and CDR2 SQIVND (reference sequence). Trimming pared 4 bases from V and 5 bases from J, leaving 11 bases between. The CDR3 sequence is CASSSLFGTEAFF. The CDR3 DNA reads as TGTGCCAGTAGTAGCCTTTTCGGGACTGAAGCTTTCTTT.

This clone turned up a few times. The V gene is TRBV4-3, the J gene TRBJ2-7; tentatively, D is TRBD2 (6 bases). Trimming removed 2 bases from V and 11 bases from J, with 16 bases in between. CDR3 length equals 13 residues. Germline-derived CDR1 and CDR2 are LGHNA and YSLEER. The CDR3 spells CASSQSGLLSKYV. In DNA, the CDR3 is TGCGCCAGCAGCCAATCGGGACTCCTTAGTAAGTACGTC.

The sample holds one count of this clone. The gene calls are TRBV15 and TRBJ2-5; a weak D match, TRBD2 (5 bases). Trimming removed 1 base from V and 4 bases from J, with 10 bases in between. This CDR3 region has 14 residues. Germline loops: CDR1 LNHNV, CDR2 YYDKDF (reference sequence). The CDR3 reads CATSRGPGVETQYF. The DNA of the CDR3 is TGTGCCACCAGCAGAGGTCCCGGGGTAGAGACCCAGTACTTC.

The chain links TRBV4-3 to TRBJ2-2; 8 nucleotides line up with TRBD2. This CDR3 has 18 amino acids. Trimming at V came to 2 bases and at J to 2 bases, leaving 10 bases not matched to a gene. In germline, CDR1 is LGHNA, CDR2 YSLEER. CDR3 sequence reads: CASSQLLLLAGNTGELFF. CDR3 nucleotide sequence: TGCGCCAGCAGCCAACTATTACTCCTAGCGGGTAACACCGGGGAGCTGTTTTTT.

The rearrangement joins TRBV7-9 to TRBJ2-3, with TRBD1 identical over 7 bases. The CDR3 consists of 15 residues. The germline V gene encodes CDR1 SEHNR and CDR2 FQNEAQ (reference sequence). Trimming took 5 bases from V and 2 from J; bases not matched to a gene: 7. The CDR3 loop is CASSPWTGFTDTQYF. The CDR3 DNA follows: TGTGCCAGCAGCCCGTGGACAGGCTTCACAGATACGCAGTATTTT.

This sequence joins TRBV10-1 and TRBJ2-3; TRBD2 aligns across 10 bases. V gave up 5 bases and J gave up 1 base; unmatched junction bases: 3. Germline V gene sequence: CDR1 WNHNN, CDR2 SYGVQD (reference sequence). CDR3 size: 15 residues. CDR3 region: CASSSTSGGTDTQYF. CDR3 DNA sequence: TGCGCCAGCAGTTCTACTAGCGGGGGCACAGATACGCAGTATTTT.

The gene calls are TRBV4-1 and TRBJ2-1; D possibly corresponds to TRBD2 (5 bases). Trimming shortened V by 4 bases and J by 6 bases, and 13 bases separated the two germline ends. This CDR3 has 14 residues. Germline CDR1 is MGHRA and CDR2 is YSYEKL. The CDR3 coding sequence is TGCGCCAGCAGCCTTGCAGGACTTCTCAATGAGCAGTTCTTC. Its translation is CASSLAGLLNEQFF.

This chain connects TRBV6-5 to TRBJ1-1, with 9 positions matching TRBD1. Germline V gives CDR1 MNHEY, CDR2 SVGAGI. This CDR3 has 15 residues. CDR3 loop: CEVRGQGLMNTEAFF. The CDR3 DNA reads TGTGAGGTCCGGGGACAGGGTTTGATGAACACTGAAGCTTTCTTT.

CDR3 nucleotide sequence: TGCGCCAGCAGCAACACAGGGGGCGCAGATACGCAGTATTTT. It specifies CASSNTGGADTQYF. The chain employs TRBV5-1 and TRBJ2-3, with 9 bases matching TRBD1. The CDR3 consists of 14 residues. The germline V gene encodes CDR1 SGHRS and CDR2 YFSETQ. Trimming at V came to 4 bases and at J to 4 bases, leaving 4 bases not matched to a gene. The full variable domain, completed using reference TRBV5-1 and TRBJ2-3, is KAGVTQTPRYLIKTRGQQVTLSCSPISGHRSVSWYQQTPGQGLQFLFEYFSETQRNKGNFPGRFSGRQFSNSRSEMNVSTLELGDSALYLCASSNTGGADTQYFGPGTRLTVL.

This sequence joins TRBV10-3 and TRBJ1-1, with 9 bases fitting TRBD1. The junction had 9 bases not matched to a gene; V was cut back by 2 bases and J by 8 bases. The germline V gene has CDR1 ENHRY and CDR2 SYGVKD. CDR3 length: 15 residues. The CDR3: CAISETSTGGAEAFF. CDR3 nucleotide sequence: TGTGCCATCAGTGAGACCTCGACAGGGGGGGCCGAAGCTTTCTTT.

The CDR3 reads CASSEGLLVKGGELFF. CDR3 nucleotides: TGCGCCAGCAGTGAGGGCCTACTAGTGAAGGGTGGGGAGCTGTTTTTT. The chain employs TRBV10-1 and TRBJ2-2; perhaps TRBD2 as D (5 bases). The CDR3 extends over 16 amino acids. The germline V gene encodes CDR1 WNHNN and CDR2 SYGVQD (reference sequence). V was shortened by 2 bases and J by 8 bases, with 18 bases between the two germline ends.

The V gene is TRBV7-9, the J gene TRBJ1-2; D is perhaps TRBD1 (6 bases). V shed 6 bases and J shed 3 bases, with 17 bases lying between them. The V gene's germline CDR1 is SEHNR and CDR2 FQNEAQ (reference sequence). The CDR3 has 15 amino acids. The CDR3 region is CASRQGGASDYGYTF. Here the CDR3 DNA reads TGTGCCAGCAGACAGGGAGGGGCGAGCGACTATGGCTACACCTTC.

V usage is TRBV29-1 and J usage is TRBJ1-1; the D is unclear. The CDR3 consists of 12 residues. V was shortened by 8 bases and J by 1 base, with 11 bases between the two germline ends. Looked up from germline, CDR1 is SQVTM and CDR2 is ANQGSEA. Here the CDR3 DNA reads TGCAGCTCATTTACAGAGAACACTGAAGCTTTCTTT. Residues: CSSFTENTEAFF.

With regard to this clone: Distinct nucleotide sequences in the sample also encode this CDR3. The chain joins TRBV7-2 to TRBJ1-2, with 8 bases matching TRBD1. The V gene end was trimmed by 0 bases and the J gene end by 8 bases; junction bases not matched to a gene: 8. This CDR3 contains 15 residues. CDR1 SGHTA and CDR2 FQGNSA come from the germline V gene. CDR3 bases: TGTGCCAGCAGCTTAGCCCTCCAGGGGGCTAGGGGCTACACCTTC. As protein: CASSLALQGARGYTF.

The J gene is TRBJ2-2, the V gene TRBV5-1, with 12 bases lining up with TRBD2. Per the germline V gene, CDR1 is SGHRS and CDR2 is YFSETQ. Losses at the gene ends were 4 bases for V and 2 bases for J; bases not matched to a gene: 3. CDR3 size: 16 residues. CDR3 sequence reads: CASSVGLAGNTGELFF. DNA of the CDR3: TGCGCCAGCAGCGTGGGACTAGCGGGTAACACCGGGGAGCTGTTTTTT.